This T cell receptor beta chain was found in a study of graft-versus-host responses after intestinal transplantation. Study at large: Induction using anti-thymocyte globulin, followed by tacrolimus and steroids for about three years, was given to all recipients.

Using immunoSEQ multiplex PCR, the repertoire was profiled, and TCRdb retains in-frame clones only, with some absent. Of around 88,000 clones listed, 80% to 95% are singletons. The CDR3 is made up of 16 amino acids. Germline values: CDR1 ENHRY, CDR2 SYGVKD. The ends were cut back, 3 bases at V and 0 bases at J, with 9 bases in the middle. Of note for this clone: Antigen: not known.

The TCR sequence derives from a human donor who was the organ donor for an intestinal transplant. The chain has TRBV10-3 and TRBJ1-6; D not resolved. The source material was unstimulated CD8+ T cells sorted from spleen or lymph node cells, sampled before transplant. CDR3: CAISESPGSYNSPLHF. In DNA, the CDR3 is TGTGCCATCAGTGAATCACCGGGCTCCTATAATTCACCCCTCCACTTT.